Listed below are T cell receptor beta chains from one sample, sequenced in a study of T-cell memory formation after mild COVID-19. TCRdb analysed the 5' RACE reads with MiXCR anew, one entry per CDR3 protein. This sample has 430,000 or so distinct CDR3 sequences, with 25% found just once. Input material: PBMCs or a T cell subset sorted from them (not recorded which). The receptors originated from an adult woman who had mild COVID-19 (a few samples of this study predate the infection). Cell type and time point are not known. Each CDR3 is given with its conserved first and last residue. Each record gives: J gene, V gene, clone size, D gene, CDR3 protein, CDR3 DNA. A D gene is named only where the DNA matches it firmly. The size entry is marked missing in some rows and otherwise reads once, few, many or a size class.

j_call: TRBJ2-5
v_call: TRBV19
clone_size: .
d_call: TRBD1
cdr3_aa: CASSPGQGWETQYF
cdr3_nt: TGTGCCAGTAGTCCTGGACAGGGGTGGGAGACCCAGTACTTC

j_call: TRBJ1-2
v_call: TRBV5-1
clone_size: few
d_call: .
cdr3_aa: CASSPEMVGGGYTF
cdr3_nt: TGCGCCAGCAGCCCGGAAATGGTCGGGGGAGGCTACACCTTC

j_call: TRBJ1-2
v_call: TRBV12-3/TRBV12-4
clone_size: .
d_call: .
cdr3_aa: CASSLGGAPHGYTF
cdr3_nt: TGTGCCAGCAGTTTGGGGGGGGCGCCCCATGGCTACACCTTC

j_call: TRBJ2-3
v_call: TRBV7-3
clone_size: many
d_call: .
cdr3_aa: CASSLLGQEVTDTQYF
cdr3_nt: TGTGCCAGCAGCTTACTTGGACAAGAGGTGACAGATACGCAGTATTTT

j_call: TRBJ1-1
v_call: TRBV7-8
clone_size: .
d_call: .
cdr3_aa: CASSSPRQFLNTEAFF
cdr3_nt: TGTGCCAGCAGTTCCCCCCGACAATTTTTGAACACTGAAGCTTTCTTT

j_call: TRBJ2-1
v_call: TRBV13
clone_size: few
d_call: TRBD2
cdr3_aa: CASSQPVGLAGENEQFF
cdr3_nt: TGTGCCAGCAGCCAACCGGTGGGACTAGCGGGGGAGAATGAGCAGTTCTTC

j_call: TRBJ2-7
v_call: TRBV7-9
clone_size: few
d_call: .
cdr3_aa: CASSLDGTRYEQYF
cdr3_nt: TGTGCCAGCAGCCTGGACGGGACCCGCTACGAGCAGTACTTC

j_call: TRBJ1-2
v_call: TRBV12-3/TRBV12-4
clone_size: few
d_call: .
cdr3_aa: CASSLGIQSGGYTF
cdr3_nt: TGTGCCAGCAGTTTAGGCATTCAGTCGGGGGGCTACACCTTC

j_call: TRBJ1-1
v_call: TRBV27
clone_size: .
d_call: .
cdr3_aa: CASSLYPQTEAFF
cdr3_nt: TGTGCCAGCAGTTTATATCCCCAGACTGAAGCTTTCTTT

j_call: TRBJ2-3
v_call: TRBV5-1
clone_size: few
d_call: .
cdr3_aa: CASSRGLNTDTQYF
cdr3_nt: TGCGCCAGCAGCAGAGGACTAAACACAGATACGCAGTATTTT

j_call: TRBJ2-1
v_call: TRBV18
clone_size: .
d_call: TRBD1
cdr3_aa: CASSPDRAYNEQFF
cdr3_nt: TGTGCCAGCTCACCGGACAGGGCCTACAATGAGCAGTTCTTC

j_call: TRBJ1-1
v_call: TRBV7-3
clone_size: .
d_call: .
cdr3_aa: CASSWGYGTEAFF
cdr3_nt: TGTGCCAGCAGCTGGGGATATGGCACTGAAGCTTTCTTT

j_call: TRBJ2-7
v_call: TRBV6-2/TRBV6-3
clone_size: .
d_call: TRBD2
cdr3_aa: CASSPGSGSDYEQYF
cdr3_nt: TGTGCCAGCAGCCCAGGTAGCGGGAGTGACTACGAGCAGTACTTC

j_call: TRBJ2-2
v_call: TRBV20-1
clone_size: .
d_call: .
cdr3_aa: CSARVGRSTGELFF
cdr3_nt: TGCAGTGCGAGGGTGGGCCGAAGCACCGGGGAGCTGTTTTTT

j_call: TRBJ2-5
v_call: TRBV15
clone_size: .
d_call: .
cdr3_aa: CATSRDRGIQETQYF
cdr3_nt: TGTGCCACCAGCAGAGACAGAGGGATCCAAGAGACCCAGTACTTC

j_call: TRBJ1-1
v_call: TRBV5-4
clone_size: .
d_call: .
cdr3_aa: CASSLGQARNTEAFF
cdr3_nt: TGTGCCAGCAGCTTGGGTCAGGCCCGTAACACTGAAGCTTTCTTT

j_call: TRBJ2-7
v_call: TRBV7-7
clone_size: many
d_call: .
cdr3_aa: CASSLADSYEQYF
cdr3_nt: TGTGCTAGCAGCTTAGCGGACAGCTACGAGCAGTACTTC

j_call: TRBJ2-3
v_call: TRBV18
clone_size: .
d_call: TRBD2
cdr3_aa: CASSPNFLSGGATGTDTQYF
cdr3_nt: TGTGCCAGCTCACCAAATTTCTTGAGCGGGGGGGCTACCGGAACAGATACGCAGTATTTT

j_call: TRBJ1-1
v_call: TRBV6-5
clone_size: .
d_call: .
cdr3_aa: CASSRGPRDKRKTEAFF
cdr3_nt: TGTGCCAGCAGTCGGGGACCCAGGGACAAAAGGAAAACTGAAGCTTTCTTT

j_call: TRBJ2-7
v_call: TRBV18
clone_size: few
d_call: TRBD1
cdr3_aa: CASSPEGQGSYEQYF
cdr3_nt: TGTGCCAGCTCACCGGAAGGACAGGGATCATACGAGCAGTACTTC

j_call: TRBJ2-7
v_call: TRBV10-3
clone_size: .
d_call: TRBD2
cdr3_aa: CAIRPTSGSVYEQYF
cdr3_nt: TGTGCCATCAGACCGACTAGCGGGAGCGTCTACGAGCAGTACTTC

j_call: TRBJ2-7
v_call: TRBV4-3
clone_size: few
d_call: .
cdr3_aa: CASSLRQGGWISSEQYF
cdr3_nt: TGCGCCAGCAGCCTTCGTCAGGGGGGATGGATTTCGAGCGAGCAGTACTTC

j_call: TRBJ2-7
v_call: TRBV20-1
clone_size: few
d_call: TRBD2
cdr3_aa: CSASAREGLSYEQYF
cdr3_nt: TGCAGTGCTAGTGCTAGGGAGGGTCTCTCCTACGAGCAGTACTTC

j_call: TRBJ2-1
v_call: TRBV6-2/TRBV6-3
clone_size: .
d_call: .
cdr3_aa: CASSYLNNEQFF
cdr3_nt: TGTGCCAGCAGTTACCTCAACAATGAGCAGTTCTTC

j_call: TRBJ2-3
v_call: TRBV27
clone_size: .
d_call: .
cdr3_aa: CASSPRGNTQYF
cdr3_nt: TGTGCCAGCTCACCCCGAGGGAATACGCAGTATTTT

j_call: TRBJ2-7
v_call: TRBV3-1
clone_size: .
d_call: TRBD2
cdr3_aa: CASSQVVAGVFSYEQYF
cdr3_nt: TGTGCCAGCAGCCAAGTTGTAGCGGGGGTCTTCTCCTACGAGCAGTACTTC

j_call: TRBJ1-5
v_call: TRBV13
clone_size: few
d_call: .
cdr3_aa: CASSALNQPQHF
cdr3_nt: TGTGCCAGCAGCGCCTTAAATCAGCCCCAGCATTTT

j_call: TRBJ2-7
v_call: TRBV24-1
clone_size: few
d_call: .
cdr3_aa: CATSEGAYEQYF
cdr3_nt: TGTGCCACCAGTGAAGGGGCCTACGAGCAGTACTTC

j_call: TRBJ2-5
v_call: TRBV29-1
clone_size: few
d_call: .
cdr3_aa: CSVVVRGETQYF
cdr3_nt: TGCAGCGTCGTGGTTCGCGGAGAGACCCAGTACTTC

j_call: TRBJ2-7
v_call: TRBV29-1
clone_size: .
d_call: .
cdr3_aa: CSVVRGVSYEQYF
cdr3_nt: TGCAGCGTTGTGCGGGGCGTCTCCTACGAGCAGTACTTC

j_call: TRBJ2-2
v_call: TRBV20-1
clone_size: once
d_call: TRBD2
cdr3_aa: CSARKASGGYGELFF
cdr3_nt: TGCAGTGCTAGAAAAGCAAGCGGGGGGTACGGGGAGCTGTTTTTT

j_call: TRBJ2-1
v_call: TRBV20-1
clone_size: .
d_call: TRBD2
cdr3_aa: CSASPRTSGRAAEQFF
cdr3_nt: TGCAGTGCTTCGCCTCGGACTAGCGGGAGGGCCGCTGAGCAGTTCTTC

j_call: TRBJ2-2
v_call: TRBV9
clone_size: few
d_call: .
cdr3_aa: CASSVVGTGELFF
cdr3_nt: TGTGCCAGCAGCGTAGTCGGGACCGGGGAGCTGTTTTTT

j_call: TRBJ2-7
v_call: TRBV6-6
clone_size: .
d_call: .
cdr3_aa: CASIHEQYF
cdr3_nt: TGTGCCAGCATTCACGAGCAGTACTTC

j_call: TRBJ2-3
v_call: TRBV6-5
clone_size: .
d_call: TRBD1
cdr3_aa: CASSYSGTGGDTQYF
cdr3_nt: TGTGCCAGCAGTTATTCCGGGACAGGGGGAGATACGCAGTATTTT

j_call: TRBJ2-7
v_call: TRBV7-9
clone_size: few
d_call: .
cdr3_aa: CASSPPGSGTYEQYF
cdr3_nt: TGTGCCAGCAGCCCCCCGGGATCGGGGACCTACGAGCAGTACTTC

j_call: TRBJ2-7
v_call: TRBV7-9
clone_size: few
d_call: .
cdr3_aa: CASSLMADYEQYF
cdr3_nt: TGTGCCAGCAGCTTAATGGCAGACTACGAGCAGTACTTC

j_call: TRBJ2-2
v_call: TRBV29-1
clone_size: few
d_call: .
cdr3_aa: CSAVPQGNTGELFF
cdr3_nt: TGCAGCGCTGTGCCACAGGGGAACACCGGGGAGCTGTTTTTT

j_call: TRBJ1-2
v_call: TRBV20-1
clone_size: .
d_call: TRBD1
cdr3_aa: CSARDLAGQGSLSGYTF
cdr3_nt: TGCAGTGCTAGAGATCTAGCGGGACAGGGCAGTTTGAGTGGCTACACCTTC

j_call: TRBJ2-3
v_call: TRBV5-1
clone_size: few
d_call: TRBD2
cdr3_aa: CASSRGTIFPDTQYF
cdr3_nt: TGCGCCAGCAGCCGCGGGACTATATTCCCAGATACGCAGTATTTT

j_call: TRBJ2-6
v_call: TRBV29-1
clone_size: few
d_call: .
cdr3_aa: CSVRGQGSGANVLTF
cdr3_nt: TGCAGCGTGCGGGGCCAGGGCTCTGGGGCCAACGTCCTGACTTTC

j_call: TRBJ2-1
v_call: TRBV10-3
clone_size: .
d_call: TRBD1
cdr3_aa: CAISESGTGVNEHFF
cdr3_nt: TGTGCCATCAGTGAGTCCGGGACAGGGGTCAATGAGCATTTCTTC

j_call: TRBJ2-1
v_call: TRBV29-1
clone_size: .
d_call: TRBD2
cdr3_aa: CSVDGITGTSGRNDEQFF
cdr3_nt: TGCAGCGTTGACGGGATTACCGGGACTAGCGGGAGAAACGATGAGCAGTTCTTC

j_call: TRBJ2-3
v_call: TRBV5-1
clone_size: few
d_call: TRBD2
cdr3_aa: CASSLEGLAGDTQYF
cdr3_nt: TGCGCCAGCAGCTTGGAGGGCCTGGCGGGAGACACGCAGTATTTT

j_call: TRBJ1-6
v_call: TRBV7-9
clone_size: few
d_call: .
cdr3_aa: CASSSGGGSYNSPLHF
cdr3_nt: TGTGCCAGCAGCTCCGGTGGGGGGTCCTATAATTCACCCCTCCACTTT

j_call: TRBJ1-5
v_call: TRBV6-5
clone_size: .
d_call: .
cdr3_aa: CASSLRDGGDQPQHF
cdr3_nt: TGTGCCAGCAGCCTCCGGGACGGGGGAGATCAGCCCCAGCATTTT

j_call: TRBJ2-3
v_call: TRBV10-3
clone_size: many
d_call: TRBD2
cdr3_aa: CAIRTSEPDTQYF
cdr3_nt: TGTGCCATCCGGACTAGTGAGCCAGATACGCAGTATTTT

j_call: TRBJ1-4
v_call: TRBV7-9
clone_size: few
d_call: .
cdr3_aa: CASSLQDKVRANEKLFF
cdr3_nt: TGTGCCAGCAGCTTACAAGACAAGGTGCGGGCTAATGAAAAACTGTTTTTT

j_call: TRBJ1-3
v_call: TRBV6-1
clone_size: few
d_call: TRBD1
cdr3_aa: CASLTVGPGQKLTTGNTIYF
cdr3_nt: TGTGCCAGCCTGACTGTTGGACCGGGACAGAAATTAACAACTGGAAACACCATATATTTT

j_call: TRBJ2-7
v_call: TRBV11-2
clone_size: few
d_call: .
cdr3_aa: CASSRETASSYEQYF
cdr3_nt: TGTGCCAGCAGCCGTGAGACAGCAAGCTCCTACGAGCAGTACTTC